Shown below are 25 T cell receptor beta chains from a single sample sequenced in a study of glioma-infiltrating T cells (dated by TCRdb to 2016 to 2017). The instrument given in TCRdb is Illumina MiSeq. TCR alpha and beta CDR3 regions were amplified with the iRepertoire nested amplicon-rescue multiplex PCR (arm-PCR) platform from RNA. The raw public reads went through TCRdb reprocessing: fastp at Q25, MiXCR clone calling, in-frame beta chains kept. For every CDR3 protein sequence, its rows merge into one entry that carries the most common genes and DNA. Recorded for this sample are about 400,000 distinct CDR3 sequences; roughly two fifths of them occurred a single time. About 12% of the sample is held by the ten biggest clonotypes. The sequenced material came from glioma tissue, nonneoplastic brain tissue, or PBMCs (not recorded which). These receptor sequences come from a human donor with low-grade glioma or glioblastoma, undergoing nonglioma brain surgery, or in good health (not recorded which).

This clonotype was detected only a few times. The chain joins TRBV28 to TRBJ2-7; 12 bases map to TRBD1. CDR3 length: 18 amino acids. Germline-derived CDR1 and CDR2 are MDHEN and SYDVKM. The ends lost 2 bases at V and 7 bases at J; junction bases unmatched: 15. The CDR3 nucleotides are TGTGCCAGCAGTTTAGGAGGGACAGGGGGCTTTTCTCGGGAGGAGCAGTACTTC. Translating it yields CASSLGGTGGFSREEQYF.

The chain employs TRBV7-2 and TRBJ1-5, with 7 bases fitting TRBD1. The trim removed 5 bases at V and 7 bases at J, leaving 5 bases unmatched. The CDR3 length is 13 residues. Germline CDR1 and CDR2: SGHTA and FQGNSA. CDR3 DNA sequence: TGTGCCAGCAGCCGGGACAGAAGGCAGCCCCAGCATTTT. Its protein product is CASSRDRRQPQHF.

This clonotype was found a few times. The chain links TRBV7-9 to TRBJ2-7; 11 nucleotides agree with TRBD1. Trimming removed 5 bases from V and 0 bases from J; junction bases left unmatched: 3. Germline CDR1 SEHNR, CDR2 FQNEAQ (reference sequence). CDR3 size: 15 residues. As DNA, the CDR3 is TGTGCCAGCAGCATAGGACAGGGGGCCTCCTACGAGCAGTACTTC. It translates to CASSIGQGASYEQYF.

The chain is built from TRBV6-1 and TRBJ2-7, with D possibly TRBD1 on 6 matching bases. Trimming pared 6 bases from V and 2 bases from J, leaving 17 bases between. CDR3 length: 15 residues. CDR1 is MNHNS and CDR2 is SASEGT in the germline V gene. In DNA, the CDR3 is TGTGCCAGCAGCCTGGGACAACCCCTTCCCTACGAGCAGTACTTC. It specifies CASSLGQPLPYEQYF.

This clonotype was observed many times. This chain connects TRBV15 to TRBJ2-1; 10 bases are a match to TRBD1. Germline-derived CDR1 and CDR2 are LNHNV and YYDKDF (reference sequence). The CDR3 sequence is 18 residues long. V lost 1 base to trimming and J lost 3 bases; unmatched junction nucleotides: 9. CDR3 in DNA: TGTGCCACCAGCAGAGTGGGACAGGGGATTTCTCTCTACAATGAGCAGTTCTTC. It codes for CATSRVGQGISLYNEQFF.

The sample holds a few counts of this clonotype. The chain is built from TRBV6-2 or TRBV6-3 and TRBJ2-1; 9 bases map to TRBD2. This CDR3 spans 13 amino acids. From germline, CDR1 is MNHEY and CDR2 SVGEGT. The V segment lost 7 bases and the J segment 7 bases; nucleotides outside the gene matches: 5. The CDR3 bases are TGTGCCAGCAAGACTAGCGGAAGGAATGAGCAGTTCTTC. Amino acids: CASKTSGRNEQFF.

The chain combines TRBV6-4 with TRBJ2-5; D is uncertain. Trimming left V 8 bases short and J 2 bases short, with 0 bases between. The germline gives CDR1 MRHNA, CDR2 SNTAGT. This CDR3 is built from 9 residues. CDR3 coding DNA: TGTGCCAGCCAAGAGACCCAGTACTTC. Its protein is CASQETQYF.

The rearrangement uses TRBV20-1 and TRBJ1-2; D remains unclear. The CDR3 has 14 amino acids. The germline gives CDR1 DFQATT, CDR2 SNEGSKA (reference sequence). V lost 1 base and J 4 bases, leaving 13 bases between the germline ends. CDR3 protein: CSARVFDLLYGYTF. The CDR3, as DNA: TGCAGTGCTAGAGTCTTCGATCTCCTCTATGGCTACACCTTC.

The CDR3 DNA follows: TGTGCCAGTAGCTCTGAGGGCGGCAAGGCCCAGTACTTC. Translating it yields CASSSEGGKAQYF. The chain joins TRBV4-2 to TRBJ2-5; maybe TRBD2 (5 bases). The CDR3 runs 13 residues. Germline V gives CDR1 LGHNA, CDR2 YNFKEQ. The V end lost 9 bases, the J end lost 9 bases, and 20 bases lay between the germline ends.

CDR3: CASSGGPWTGANYGYTF. CDR3 DNA: TGTGCCAGCAGCGGGGGCCCTTGGACAGGAGCTAACTATGGCTACACCTTC. V gene TRBV28 combines with J gene TRBJ1-2; 7 bases map to TRBD1. The CDR3 is made up of 17 amino acids. The germline V gene encodes CDR1 MDHEN and CDR2 SYDVKM. J was trimmed by 0 bases and V by 6 bases; bases with no gene match: 13.

With regard to this clonotype: This sequence may be a read error, since a much larger clone differs from it by one base. The genes are TRBV27 and TRBJ2-7, with D maybe TRBD2 (5 bases). The CDR3 spans 13 residues. V lost 3 bases, J lost 5 bases, and 11 bases lay in between. Germline CDR1 MNHEY, CDR2 SMNVEV (reference sequence). The CDR3 DNA reads as TGTGCCAGCAGTTTGAGGGCTTTTGACGAGCAGTACTTC. It translates to CASSLRAFDEQYF.

The V and J genes are TRBV4-1 and TRBJ2-5, with D maybe TRBD2 (6 bases). V was shortened by 6 bases and J by 11 bases, with 25 bases between the two germline ends. Germline CDR1 is MGHRA and CDR2 is YSYEKL. The CDR3 runs 15 residues. This CDR3 reads CASRPSGPSYNEQYF. DNA for the CDR3: TGCGCCAGCAGACCCAGCGGGCCCTCCTACAATGAGCAGTACTTC.

As to this clonotype: A single base separates this from a much larger clone, so it may be a read error. The chain has TRBV28 and TRBJ1-5; possible D gene TRBD1, 6 bases. Germline V gene sequence: CDR1 MDHEN, CDR2 SYDVKM. The CDR3 covers 15 residues. For the CDR3, the DNA is TGTGCCAGCAGTTTGGCCCCCCACAGGGATCAGACCCAGCATTTT. It encodes CASSLAPHRDQTQHF.

In its sample, this clonotype was seen once. An end of the junction does not agree with germline; a read error may underlie this. This sequence joins TRBV12-3 or TRBV12-4 and TRBJ1-4, with 7 bases lining up with TRBD1. The CDR3 contains 14 residues. As DNA, the CDR3 is TGTGCCACCAGTCCGTTGACAGGGACTGAAAAACTGTTTTTT. It codes for CATSPLTGTEKLFF.

DNA of the CDR3: TGTGCCAGCAGTTCTCGGGACAGGGTATCCAATGAGCAGTTCTTC. As protein: CASSSRDRVSNEQFF. This chain uses TRBV7-9 with TRBJ2-1; 9 bases are a match to TRBD1. The CDR3 runs to 15 residues. Unmatched junction bases numbered 9, after V lost 6 bases and J lost 6 bases. CDR1 and CDR2 (germline): SEHNR, FQNEAQ (reference sequence).

This clonotype has a single count. V and J are TRBV18 and TRBJ1-3; D unresolved. CDR1 is KGHSH and CDR2 is LQKENI in the germline V gene. This CDR3 contains 14 residues. V gave up 0 bases and J gave up 4 bases, with 7 bases separating them. As DNA, the CDR3 is TGTGCCAGCTCACCACCAACGCGGGGAAACACCATATATTTT. This gives the protein CASSPPTRGNTIYF.

This chain connects TRBV4-3 to TRBJ2-3; 12 bases line up with TRBD2. V dropped 1 base and J dropped 4; count of bases not matched to a gene: 3. The V gene's germline CDR1 is LGHNA and CDR2 YSLEER. The CDR3 covers 16 residues. The CDR3 protein is CASSQATSGRSDTQYF. The CDR3, as DNA: TGCGCCAGCAGCCAAGCTACTAGCGGGAGGTCAGATACGCAGTATTTT.

A note on this clonotype: A read error may be the cause here, since a much bigger clone is one base away. V gene TRBV7-2 combines with J gene TRBJ2-7; D is ambiguous. The CDR3 has 13 amino acids. CDR1 SGHTA and CDR2 FQGNSA come from the germline V gene. This chain's CDR3 is CASTIRISYEQHF. CDR3 in DNA: TGTGCCAGCACCATTAGAATTTCCTACGAGCAGCACTTC.

The CDR3 sequence: CASSPGTSGTLGTQYF. DNA for the CDR3: TGTGCCAGCTCACCCGGGACTAGCGGGACCTTAGGTACGCAGTATTTT. The rearrangement links TRBV18 to TRBJ2-3, with 13 positions matching TRBD2. This CDR3 comprises 16 residues. Germline V gene sequence: CDR1 KGHSH, CDR2 LQKENI. Losses at the gene ends were 3 bases for V and 8 bases for J; bases not matched to a gene: 8. Using reference TRBV18 and TRBJ2-3 for the parts outside the CDR3, the full variable domain is NAGVMQNPRHLVRRRGQEARLRCSPMKGHSHVYWYRQLPEEGLKFMVYLQKENIIDESGMPKERFSAEFPKEGPSILRIQQVVRGDSAAYFCASSPGTSGTLGTQYFGPGTRLTVL.

V is TRBV12-3 or TRBV12-4 and J is TRBJ1-2; 8 positions agree with TRBD1. This CDR3 comprises 16 residues. Trimming took 2 bases from V and 2 from J; bases not matched to a gene: 7. The CDR3 reads CASSLTRDRRNYGYTF. CDR3 coding DNA: TGTGCCAGCAGTTTAACCCGGGACAGGAGAAACTATGGCTACACCTTC.

This clonotype was observed at least ten times. The chain carries TRBV6-1 and TRBJ2-4, with D perhaps being TRBD1 or TRBD2 (5 bases each). V lost 6 bases and J 8 bases, leaving 17 bases between the germline ends. In germline, CDR1 is MNHNS, CDR2 SASEGT. CDR3 length equals 14 residues. CDR3 nucleotides: TGTGCCAGCAGCGCCGGGACCGACTTTTACATTCAGTACTTC. It yields the protein CASSAGTDFYIQYF.

This chain joins TRBV7-9 and TRBJ1-5; D uncertain. CDR1 and CDR2 (germline): SEHNR, FQNEAQ (reference sequence). The V end was cut by 2 bases, the J end by 3 bases, with 8 bases between. The CDR3 covers 14 residues. CDR3 nucleotides: TGTGCCAGCAGCTTATTGGGGTACAATCAGCCCCAGCATTTT. Translated, it gives CASSLLGYNQPQHF.

Only a few counts were recorded for this clonotype. A much larger clone is a single base away; this may be a read error. This chain uses TRBV20-1 with TRBJ2-3; the D is unclear. Germline V lookup: CDR1 DFQATT, CDR2 SNEGSKA (reference sequence). Trimming took 2 bases from V and 7 from J, leaving 7 bases between them. There are 11 residues in the CDR3. This CDR3 is CSARRSNTQYF. CDR3 bases: TGCAGTGCTAGACGGTCCAATACGCAGTATTTT.

Comment on this clonotype: Possible read error: a much larger clone is one base away. The chain uses TRBV20-1 and TRBJ2-5; TRBD2 matches 9 bases. The germline CDR1 and CDR2 sequences are DFQATT and SNEGSKA (reference sequence). The CDR3 has 16 residues. The V and J ends lost 1 base and 4 bases, in that order; junction bases with no gene match: 10. In nucleotides, the CDR3 is TGCAGTGCTAGAGTCCCTGGCGGGAGGGCCGGAGAGACCCAGTACTTC. Its protein is CSARVPGGRAGETQYF.

This clonotype was detected many times. The chain carries TRBV6-2 or TRBV6-3 and TRBJ2-5, with 9 bases that match TRBD2. CDR3 length: 14 amino acids. Germline V gives CDR1 MNHEY, CDR2 SVGEGT. The junction had 4 bases not matched to a gene; V was cut back by 5 bases and J by 3 bases. In nucleotides, the CDR3 is TGTGCCAGCAGTGGCCGGACTAGCGAAGAGACCCAGTACTTC. This codes for CASSGRTSEETQYF.